This paragraph covers one T cell receptor beta chain sequence. Its antigen is unidentified. The germline gives CDR1 SQVTM, CDR2 ANQGSEA. V was trimmed by 6 bases and J by 0 bases, leaving 6 bases between them. The CDR3 runs to 11 residues. A second PCR, run for about 6 to 11 cycles, used a sample-barcoded 5' primer plus a J-beta primer mix. Each CDR3 protein gets one entry after TCRdb re-called the 5' RACE reads with MiXCR. The table records 850,000 to 1,000,000 distinct CDR3 sequences, roughly 52% of them present only once. The data belong to a study of blood T cells in healthy people across ages. Regarding the study as a whole: Older age coincided with a roughly linear decline in TCR beta diversity per million T cells. Whereas aged donors had fewer naive CD4+ cells, long-lived donors had more of them and higher diversity. No conclusive comparison of naive versus antigen-experienced cells was possible with unsorted PBMCs.

The TCR comes from a man aged 30 to 45 in good health. The sequenced sample was blood. This rearrangement joins TRBV29-1 to TRBJ2-7; D unresolved. The CDR3 DNA follows: TGCAGCGTGTCAGTCTCCTACGAGCAGTACTTC. It specifies CSVSVSYEQYF.